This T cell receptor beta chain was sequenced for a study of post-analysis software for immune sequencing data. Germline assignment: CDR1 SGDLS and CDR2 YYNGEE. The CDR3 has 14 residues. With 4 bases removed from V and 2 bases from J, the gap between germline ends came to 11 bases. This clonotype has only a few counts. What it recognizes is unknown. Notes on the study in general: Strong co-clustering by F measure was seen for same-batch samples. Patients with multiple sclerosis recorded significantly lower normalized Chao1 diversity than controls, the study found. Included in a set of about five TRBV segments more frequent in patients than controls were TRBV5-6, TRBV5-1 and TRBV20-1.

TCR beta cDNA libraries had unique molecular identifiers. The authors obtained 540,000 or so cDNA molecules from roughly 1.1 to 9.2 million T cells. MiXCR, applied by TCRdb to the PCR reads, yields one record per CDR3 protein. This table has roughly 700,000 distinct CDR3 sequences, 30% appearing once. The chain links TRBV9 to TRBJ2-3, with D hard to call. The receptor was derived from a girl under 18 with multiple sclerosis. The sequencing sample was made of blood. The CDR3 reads CASSQSGYTDTQYF. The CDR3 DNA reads TGTGCCAGCAGCCAGTCCGGGTACACAGATACGCAGTATTTT. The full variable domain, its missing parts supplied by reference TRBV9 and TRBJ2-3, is DSGVTQTPKHLITATGQRVTLRCSPRSGDLSVYWYQQSLDQGLQFLIQYYNGEERAKGNILERFSAQQFPDLHSELNLSSLELGDSALYFCASSQSGYTDTQYFGPGTRLTVL.